This T cell receptor beta chain stems from a study of CXCR3-negative and CXCR3-positive naive CD8 T cells. Points from the study as a whole: Compared with CXCR3-negative naive cells, CXCR3-positive naive cells showed more hydrophobic TRB CDR3s. After cryopreservation, CXCR3 expression dropped partially; most assays used fresh PBMCs.

cDNA libraries for TRB were generated by 5' RACE incorporating UMI labels. Reprocessing the 5' RACE reads, TCRdb reports a single entry for every CDR3 protein and omits DNA. The sample totals 110,000 or so distinct CDR3 sequences. As for this clonotype: The target antigen is unknown.

CDR3 size: 14 residues. Germline CDR1 and CDR2: DFQATT and SNEGSKA (reference sequence). The sequence was collected from a human donor in good health. Some clones in this sample may be carry-over from other donors' samples. The specimen was naive CXCR3+ CD8+ T cells from blood. The subset is: CD45RO-CCR7+CD27+CD95- naive CD8+ T cells expressing CXCR3 (TNR3+). V is TRBV20-1 and J is TRBJ2-1; TCRdb indicates TRBD2, and absent DNA this call remains unverified. CDR3 sequence reads: CSAEDREGYNEQFF.